Presented here are 30 T cell receptor beta chains from one specimen sequenced in a study of identical twins. TCRdb ran MiXCR on the 5' RACE reads and lists one entry per CDR3 protein. The sample shows about 520,000 distinct CDR3 sequences, around 20% of them seen only once. The same sample was also used in a study of T cells expressing NK-cell markers.

The material sequenced was CD4+ T cells sorted from blood. The origin of the receptors is a woman between 18 and 29 years old in good health.

The J gene is TRBJ2-1, the V gene TRBV4-3; no definite D call. V was cut by 2 bases and J by 0 bases, with 11 bases left in between. The V gene's germline CDR1 is LGHNA and CDR2 YSLEER. This CDR3 is built from 16 residues. CDR3 in amino acids: CASSQMKFSSYNEQFF. The CDR3 nucleotides read TGCGCCAGCAGCCAAATGAAGTTTAGCTCCTACAATGAGCAGTTCTTC.

V usage is TRBV7-2 and J usage is TRBJ1-2; D call uncertain. Trimming took off 2 bases at V and 6 bases at J, with 10 bases between the two ends. The CDR3 totals 13 residues. From germline, CDR1 is SGHTA and CDR2 FQGNSA. The CDR3 loop is CASSLLGIDGYTF. In DNA, the CDR3 is TGTGCCAGCAGCTTACTGGGGATTGATGGCTACACCTTC.

This clonotype showed up just a few times. The chain uses TRBV18 and TRBJ2-3; 11 bases agree with TRBD2. The V and J ends lost 8 bases and 2 bases, in that order; junction bases with no gene match: 3. Per the germline V gene, CDR1 is KGHSH and CDR2 is LQKENI. This CDR3 contains 14 residues. The CDR3 reads CASQTSGVTDTQYF. The CDR3 DNA sequence: TGTGCCAGCCAGACTAGCGGGGTCACAGATACGCAGTATTTT. The full variable domain, its missing parts supplied by reference TRBV18 and TRBJ2-3, is NAGVMQNPRHLVRRRGQEARLRCSPMKGHSHVYWYRQLPEEGLKFMVYLQKENIIDESGMPKERFSAEFPKEGPSILRIQQVVRGDSAAYFCASQTSGVTDTQYFGPGTRLTVL.

The V gene is TRBV5-1, the J gene TRBJ1-4, with 7 bases aligning to TRBD1. The CDR3 totals 14 residues. Germline values: CDR1 SGHRS, CDR2 YFSETQ. The ends lost 1 base at V and 8 bases at J; junction bases unmatched: 5. CDR3 nucleotides: TGCGCCAGCAGCTTGCGGACAGGTGGGGAAAAACTGTTTTTT. This encodes CASSLRTGGEKLFF.

This clonotype was seen a handful of times. The rearrangement uses TRBV6-1 and TRBJ2-1; TRBD2 matches 14 bases. The V gene end was trimmed by 6 bases and the J gene end by 12 bases; junction bases not matched to a gene: 7. This CDR3 contains 14 residues. The germline V gene encodes CDR1 MNHNS and CDR2 SASEGT. The CDR3 reads CASSLTSGGARQFF. CDR3 DNA sequence: TGTGCCAGCAGCCTGACTAGCGGGGGGGCCCGGCAGTTCTTC.

The chain employs TRBV29-1 and TRBJ2-5; D is undetermined. Germline assignment: CDR1 SQVTM and CDR2 ANQGSEA. V gave up 4 bases and J gave up 6 bases, with 15 bases separating them. CDR3 length equals 13 residues. CDR3 DNA sequence: TGCAGCGTTGTTAAAGGGATCGTGAAGACCCAGTACTTC. Translated, it gives CSVVKGIVKTQYF.

V gene TRBV12-3 or TRBV12-4 combines with J gene TRBJ2-2, with 12 bases aligning to TRBD1. The CDR3 is 19 amino acids. Germline trimming cut 0 bases from V and 7 bases from J; bases unmatched to any gene: 12. CDR3 in amino acids: CASSLAGTGGVVWVGELFF. CDR3 bases: TGTGCCAGCAGTTTAGCCGGGACAGGGGGCGTCGTTTGGGTCGGGGAGCTGTTTTTT.

The J gene is TRBJ2-7, the V gene TRBV6-5, with D hard to call. Germline CDR1 MNHEY, CDR2 SVGAGI. The CDR3 consists of 11 residues. V shed 7 bases and J shed 3 bases, with 7 bases lying between them. The CDR3 loop is CASKFDYEQYF. The CDR3 DNA reads TGTGCCAGCAAGTTTGACTACGAGCAGTACTTC.

The chain has TRBV3-1 and TRBJ1-5; D remains ambiguous. The germline CDR1 and CDR2 sequences are LGHDT and YNNKEL (reference sequence). V was cut by 1 base and J by 0 bases, with 7 bases left in between. This CDR3 comprises 15 residues. The chain's CDR3 is CASSQGGISNQPQHF. The CDR3, as DNA: TGTGCCAGCAGCCAAGGCGGAATTAGCAATCAGCCCCAGCATTTT.

At least ten counts were recorded for this clonotype. The rearrangement joins TRBV24-1 to TRBJ2-1, with D perhaps TRBD1 (5 bases). V shed 9 bases and J shed 5 bases, with 19 bases lying between them. Germline CDR1 KGHDR, CDR2 SFDVKD. The length of the CDR3 is 15 residues. The CDR3 region has the DNA TGTGCCACCTCTGACAGTTCCCACCTACACAATGAGCAGTTCTTC. It encodes CATSDSSHLHNEQFF.

This clonotype was detected only a few times. This rearrangement joins TRBV11-3 to TRBJ2-2; TRBD2 matches 7 bases. The CDR3 is made up of 14 amino acids. V lost 6 bases, J lost 4 bases, and 5 bases stayed unmatched. Germline lookup yields CDR1 SGHNT and CDR2 YENEEA. The CDR3 DNA reads as TGTGCCAGCAGTCTAACTAGCGTCACCGGGGAGCTGTTTTTT. Protein product: CASSLTSVTGELFF.

This clonotype was counted only a few times. V gene TRBV5-1 combines with J gene TRBJ2-1; 8 nucleotides agree with TRBD2. The CDR3 has 15 amino acids. Trimming took 4 bases from V and 2 from J; bases not matched to a gene: 5. Germline assignment: CDR1 SGHRS and CDR2 YFSETQ. The DNA of the CDR3 is TGCGCCAGCAGCCCCCGGGGGGGAGCCTACAATGAGCAGTTCTTC. This codes for CASSPRGGAYNEQFF.

This clonotype was observed a handful of times. The chain recombines TRBV4-3 with TRBJ2-7; possibly TRBD1 for D (6 bases). The V and J ends lost 4 bases and 8 bases respectively, with 15 bases between them. The CDR3 consists of 13 residues. Germline loops: CDR1 LGHNA, CDR2 YSLEER. The CDR3 nucleotides read TGCGCCAGCAGCCGAGAGAGGGGGTCGAAGCAGTACTTC. Protein product: CASSRERGSKQYF.

This clonotype was observed a handful of times. CDR3 in amino acids: CASRWGPASGANVLTF. The CDR3 DNA reads as TGCGCCAGCAGGTGGGGGCCAGCCTCTGGGGCCAACGTCCTGACTTTC. The V gene is TRBV5-1, the J gene TRBJ2-6; tentatively, D is TRBD1 (6 bases). The CDR3 contains 16 residues. Germline CDR1 SGHRS, CDR2 YFSETQ. The ends were cut back, 5 bases at V and 0 bases at J, with 12 bases in the middle. The variable domain in full, with the rest retrieved from reference TRBV5-1 and TRBJ2-6, is KAGVTQTPRYLIKTRGQQVTLSCSPISGHRSVSWYQQTPGQGLQFLFEYFSETQRNKGNFPGRFSGRQFSNSRSEMNVSTLELGDSALYLCASRWGPASGANVLTFGAGSRLTVL.

This chain connects TRBV27 to TRBJ1-2; D gene unclear. The CDR3 runs 13 residues. The V end was cut by 3 bases, the J end by 4 bases, with 9 bases between. Germline-derived CDR1 and CDR2 are MNHEY and SMNVEV (reference sequence). CDR3 in DNA: TGTGCCAGCAGTTTTACAGTAGCCTATGGCTACACCTTC. Protein sequence: CASSFTVAYGYTF.

The CDR3 DNA reads TGCGCCAGCAGCTCCGGGACTTCCTACAATGAGCAGTTCTTC. It encodes CASSSGTSYNEQFF. The chain joins TRBV5-1 to TRBJ2-1, with D perhaps matching TRBD2 (6 bases). Germline V lookup: CDR1 SGHRS, CDR2 YFSETQ. The CDR3 consists of 14 residues. Deletions cut 3 bases from V and 1 base from J, with 8 bases between.

This clonotype was detected ten times or more. The chain links TRBV12-3 or TRBV12-4 to TRBJ1-1, with D possibly being TRBD1 (5 bases). The CDR3 is made up of 14 amino acids. V lost 2 bases and J 4 bases, leaving 11 bases between the germline ends. The DNA of the CDR3 is TGTGCCAGCAGTTTACAGGGTGGGCGCACTGAAGCTTTCTTT. It codes for CASSLQGGRTEAFF.

Only a few counts were recorded for this clonotype. V and J are TRBV6-2 or TRBV6-3 and TRBJ2-1, with 9 nucleotides matching TRBD1. Germline V gene sequence: CDR1 MNHEY, CDR2 SVGEGT. The trim removed 9 bases at V and 6 bases at J, leaving 12 bases unmatched. The length of the CDR3 is 15 residues. The DNA of the CDR3 is TGTGCCAGTCAGACGCGGGACAGGGATGCCAATGAGCAGTTCTTC. Protein product: CASQTRDRDANEQFF.

The chain employs TRBV7-2 and TRBJ2-7; no definite D call. The V gene lost 0 bases and the J gene lost 4 bases, with 10 bases spanning the gap. Germline lookup yields CDR1 SGHTA and CDR2 FQGNSA. This CDR3 comprises 14 residues. The CDR3 region is CASSLAPHSYEQYF. The DNA of the CDR3 is TGTGCCAGCAGCTTAGCGCCACATTCATACGAGCAGTACTTC.

This clonotype was counted between two and nine times. The chain carries TRBV15 and TRBJ1-5; D is uncertain. CDR3 size: 16 residues. Per the germline V gene, CDR1 is LNHNV and CDR2 is YYDKDF (reference sequence). V was shortened by 0 bases and J by 3 bases, with 12 bases between the two germline ends. The CDR3 coding sequence is TGTGCCACCAGCAGAGATGAAAGCAGTCTCAATCAGCCCCAGCATTTT. The encoded protein is CATSRDESSLNQPQHF.

This clonotype was counted between two and nine times. This chain uses TRBV11-2 with TRBJ2-1; tentatively, D is TRBD1 or TRBD2 (6 bases each). This CDR3 has 18 residues. Germline loops: CDR1 SGHAT, CDR2 FQNNGV. The ends were cut back, 0 bases at V and 10 bases at J, with 25 bases in the middle. The CDR3 here is CASSLDPRGRLTRAEQFF. The CDR3 DNA follows: TGTGCCAGCAGCTTAGATCCTAGGGGGAGGCTTACAAGGGCAGAGCAGTTCTTC.

V and J are TRBV5-1 and TRBJ2-1; 13 bases agree with TRBD2. Germline V gives CDR1 SGHRS, CDR2 YFSETQ. The V and J ends lost 4 bases and 6 bases, in that order; junction bases with no gene match: 13. CDR3 length: 18 amino acids. CDR3 nucleotide sequence: TGCGCCAGCAGCCCCCGGTCCCCAACTAGCGGGGGGGTCAATGAGCAGTTCTTC. Translation: CASSPRSPTSGGVNEQFF.

This clonotype was seen only a few times. The genes are TRBV20-1 and TRBJ1-1; no clear D gene. This CDR3 is 11 amino acids long. V lost 5 bases to trimming and J lost 5 bases, with 9 bases between them. CDR1 DFQATT and CDR2 SNEGSKA come from the germline V gene (reference sequence). This chain's CDR3 is CSADYRTEAFF. CDR3 in DNA: TGCAGTGCTGACTATAGGACTGAAGCTTTCTTT.

This clonotype was counted between two and nine times. The gene calls are TRBV21-1 and TRBJ2-3; TRBD2 is the table's D call and was not checked against the DNA. TRBV21-1 represents a pseudogene. This CDR3 is built from 16 residues. The CDR3: CASSKTSGDHTDTQYF. The CDR3 DNA reads TGTGCCAGCAGCAAGACTAGCGGGGACCACACAGATACGCAGTATTTT.

This clonotype was observed a handful of times. V gene TRBV5-1 combines with J gene TRBJ2-7; D is ambiguous. From germline, CDR1 is SGHRS and CDR2 YFSETQ. The V end lost 4 bases, the J end lost 0 bases, and 11 bases lay between the germline ends. The CDR3 totals 14 residues. The CDR3 loop reads CASSGSRPSYEQYF. The CDR3 DNA reads as TGCGCCAGCAGCGGCTCGCGTCCCTCCTACGAGCAGTACTTC. Complete variable domain (other parts from reference TRBV5-1 and TRBJ2-7): KAGVTQTPRYLIKTRGQQVTLSCSPISGHRSVSWYQQTPGQGLQFLFEYFSETQRNKGNFPGRFSGRQFSNSRSEMNVSTLELGDSALYLCASSGSRPSYEQYFGPGTRLTVT.

A few counts support this clonotype. V gene TRBV20-1 combines with J gene TRBJ1-1; no reliable D call. V was trimmed by 1 base and J by 3 bases, leaving 3 bases between them. Germline loops: CDR1 DFQATT, CDR2 SNEGSKA (reference sequence). The length of the CDR3 is 11 residues. CDR3 in amino acids: CSARVDTEAFF. The CDR3 DNA is TGCAGTGCTAGAGTAGACACTGAAGCTTTCTTT.

V and J are TRBV5-4 and TRBJ1-2; the match to TRBD1 covers 7 bases. This CDR3 spans 14 amino acids. Germline CDR1 reads SGHNT; CDR2 reads YYREEE (reference sequence). The trim removed 4 bases at V and 2 bases at J, leaving 5 bases unmatched. The CDR3 protein is CASSPGTENYGYTF. The CDR3, as DNA: TGTGCCAGCAGCCCCGGGACAGAGAACTATGGCTACACCTTC.

The chain employs TRBV29-1 and TRBJ1-2; TRBD1 agrees at 9 bases. Germline-derived CDR1 and CDR2 are SQVTM and ANQGSEA. Trimming took 7 bases from V and 8 from J; bases not matched to a gene: 5. The CDR3 sequence is 11 residues long. CDR3: CSERTGDGYTF. The DNA for the CDR3 is TGCAGCGAGAGGACAGGGGACGGCTACACCTTC.

The CDR3 nucleotides are TGTGCCAGCAGCGTAGGCGAGTCCGGTGAGCAGTTCTTC. This gives the protein CASSVGESGEQFF. The chain couples TRBV9 to TRBJ2-1; unclear D gene. The length of the CDR3 is 13 residues. Trimming took 0 bases from V and 9 from J, leaving 10 bases between them. CDR1 and CDR2 from the germline V gene are SGDLS and YYNGEE.

The rearrangement uses TRBV18 and TRBJ2-7, with no clear D. Germline V gene lookup returns CDR1 KGHSH and CDR2 LQKENI. There are 17 residues in the CDR3. The V and J ends lost 4 bases and 1 base respectively, with 20 bases between them. The DNA for the CDR3 is TGTGCCAGCTCACGAACATCACCTACTTTGGGATCCTACGAGCAGTACTTC. Amino acids: CASSRTSPTLGSYEQYF.